The next 10 T cell receptor beta chains were all read from a single sample in a study of beta chain features in type 1 diabetes. The investigators reverse transcribed all of the isolated RNA, so they sequenced expressed TCRB transcripts. Profiling relied on immunoSEQ multiplex PCR, and the TCRdb table lists in-frame clones only, not all of them. The sample consists of 150,000 or so clones, more than 9.5% of them appearing once. Sequencing was carried out using central memory CD4+ T cells from blood. These receptors all stem from a man between 18 and 29 years old in good health.

This clone was detected a few times. This sequence joins TRBV11-1 and TRBJ1-1; D remains unclear. Germline V gene lookup returns CDR1 SGHAT and CDR2 FQDESV (reference sequence). With 4 bases removed from V and 0 bases from J, the gap between germline ends came to 9 bases. This CDR3 is built from 14 residues. The CDR3 nucleotides read TGTGCCAGCAGCTCACAAATTATGAACACTGAAGCTTTCTTT. This sequence encodes CASSSQIMNTEAFF.

Points on this clone: Other DNA sequences in the same sample also yield this CDR3. The chain joins TRBV18 to TRBJ2-5, with D possibly being TRBD2 (6 bases). V gave up 2 bases and J gave up 5 bases, with 6 bases separating them. This CDR3 comprises 12 residues. Germline values: CDR1 KGHSH, CDR2 LQKENI. The CDR3 sequence: CASSPGGETQYF. CDR3 in DNA: TGTGCCAGCTCACCAGGAGGGGAGACCCAGTACTTC.

The chain has TRBV18 and TRBJ2-5; 8 bases agree with TRBD1. This CDR3 comprises 14 residues. The germline CDR1 and CDR2 sequences are KGHSH and LQKENI. The V and J ends lost 2 bases and 3 bases, in that order; junction bases with no gene match: 2. CDR3 bases: TGTGCCAGCTCACCAGCGACAGGGGAAGAGACCCAGTACTTC. Translating it yields CASSPATGEETQYF.

The chain recombines TRBV4-1 with TRBJ1-4; D might be TRBD1 (5 bases). Deletions cut 4 bases from V and 5 bases from J, with 17 bases between. The CDR3 consists of 16 residues. Germline V gives CDR1 MGHRA, CDR2 YSYEKL. The CDR3 loop is CASSPSGTARNEKLFF. CDR3 nucleotide sequence: TGCGCCAGCAGCCCATCTGGGACTGCTCGCAATGAAAAACTGTTTTTT.

The chain couples TRBV18 to TRBJ1-4, with 10 bases that match TRBD1. Per the germline V gene, CDR1 is KGHSH and CDR2 is LQKENI. V was clipped by 4 bases and J by 3 bases; unmatched bases: 5. The CDR3 spans 16 residues. CDR3 in amino acids: CASSRRTGGANEKLFF. CDR3 DNA sequence: TGTGCCAGCTCACGTCGGACAGGGGGAGCTAATGAAAAACTGTTTTTT.

This clone was seen ten or more times. The V call is TRBV5-6, the J call TRBJ2-5; D uncertain. In germline, CDR1 is SGHDT, CDR2 YYEEEE. This CDR3 contains 14 residues. With 4 bases removed from V and 5 bases from J, the gap between germline ends came to 15 bases. The CDR3 protein is CASSAVGLAETQYF. The CDR3 region has the DNA TGTGCCAGCAGCGCGGTGGGCCTGGCTGAGACCCAGTACTTC. Based on the CDR3 plus reference TRBV5-6 and TRBJ2-5, the full variable domain is DAGVTQSPTHLIKTRGQQVTLRCSPKSGHDTVSWYQQALGQGPQFIFQYYEEEERQRGNFPDRFSGHQFPNYSSELNVNALLLGDSALYLCASSAVGLAETQYFGPGTRLLVL.

V and J are TRBV7-2 and TRBJ1-5; D call uncertain. The CDR3 runs 13 residues. Trimming left V 1 base short and J 0 bases short, with 1 base between. CDR1 and CDR2 (germline): SGHTA, FQGNSA. CDR3 amino acids: CASSLVSNQPQHF. For the CDR3, the DNA is TGTGCCAGCAGCTTAGTTAGCAATCAGCCCCAGCATTTT.

The chain recombines TRBV9 with TRBJ1-2; D gene uncertain. V shed 0 bases and J shed 8 bases, with 20 bases lying between them. Looked up from germline, CDR1 is SGDLS and CDR2 is YYNGEE. The CDR3 has 16 residues. The CDR3 bases are TGTGCCAGCAGCGTAGACCCACTTGCGGGCAGCAGAGGCTACACCTTC. Translating it yields CASSVDPLAGSRGYTF.

As to this clone: One end of the junction fails to match germline, which may point to a read error. J is TRBJ2-7 and V is TRBV6-5; D is unresolved. CDR1 is MNHEY and CDR2 is SVGAGI in the germline V gene. The CDR3 has 13 amino acids. This CDR3 is CASSYPASHEQYF. The CDR3 bases are TGTGCCAGCAGTTACCCGGCCTCCCACGAGCAGTACTTC.

This clone was observed a handful of times. This chain joins TRBV5-4 and TRBJ2-7; the match to TRBD2 covers 7 bases. The CDR3 totals 16 residues. Germline trimming cut 0 bases from V and 3 bases from J; bases unmatched to any gene: 9. CDR1 is SGHNT and CDR2 is YYREEE in the germline V gene (reference sequence). The DNA for the CDR3 is TGTGCCAGCAGCTTGGACTTGGCGGGAGCCTACTACGAGCAGTACTTC. The encoded protein is CASSLDLAGAYYEQYF.